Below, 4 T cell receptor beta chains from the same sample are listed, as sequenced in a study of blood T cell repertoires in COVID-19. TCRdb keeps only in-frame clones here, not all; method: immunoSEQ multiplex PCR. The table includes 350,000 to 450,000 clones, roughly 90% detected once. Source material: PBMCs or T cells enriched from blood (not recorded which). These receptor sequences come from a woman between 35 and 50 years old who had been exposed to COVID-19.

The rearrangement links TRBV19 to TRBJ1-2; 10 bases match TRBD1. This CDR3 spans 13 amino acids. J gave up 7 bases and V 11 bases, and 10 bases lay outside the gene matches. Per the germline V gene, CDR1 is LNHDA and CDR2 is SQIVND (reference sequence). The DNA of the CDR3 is TGTGCCGGAAGGGGACAGGGGTCTCTTGGCTACACCTTC. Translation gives CAGRGQGSLGYTF. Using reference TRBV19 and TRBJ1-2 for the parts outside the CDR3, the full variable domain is DGGITQSPKYLFRKEGQNVTLSCEQNLNHDAMYWYRQDPGQGLRLIYYSQIVNDFQKGDIAEGYSVSREKKESFPLTVTSAQKNPTAFYLCAGRGQGSLGYTFGSGTRLTVV.

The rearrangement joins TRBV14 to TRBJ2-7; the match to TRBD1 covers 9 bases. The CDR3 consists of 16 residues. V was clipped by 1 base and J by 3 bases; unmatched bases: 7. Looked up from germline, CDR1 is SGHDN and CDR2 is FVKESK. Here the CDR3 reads CASSQAYGQGSYEQYF. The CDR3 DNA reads TGTGCCAGCAGCCAAGCGTATGGACAGGGGAGCTACGAGCAGTACTTC. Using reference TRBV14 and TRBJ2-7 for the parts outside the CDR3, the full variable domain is EAGVTQFPSHSVIEKGQTVTLRCDPISGHDNLYWYRRVMGKEIKFLLHFVKESKQDESGMPNNRFLAERTGGTYSTLKVQPAELEDSGVYFCASSQAYGQGSYEQYFGPGTRLTVT.

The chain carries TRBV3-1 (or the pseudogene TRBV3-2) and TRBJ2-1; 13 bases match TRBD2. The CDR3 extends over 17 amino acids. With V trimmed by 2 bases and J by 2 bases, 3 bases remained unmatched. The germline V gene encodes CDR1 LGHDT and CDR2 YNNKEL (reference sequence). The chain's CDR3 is CASSQRLAGGTYNEQFF. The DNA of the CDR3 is TGTGCCAGCAGCCAAAGACTAGCGGGAGGCACCTACAATGAGCAGTTCTTC.

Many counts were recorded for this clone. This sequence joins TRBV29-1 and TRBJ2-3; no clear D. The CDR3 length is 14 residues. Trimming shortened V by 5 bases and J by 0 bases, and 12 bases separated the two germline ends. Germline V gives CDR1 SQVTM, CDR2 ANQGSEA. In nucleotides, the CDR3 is TGCAGCGTTAAAAGACTCACTAGCACAGATACGCAGTATTTT. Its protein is CSVKRLTSTDTQYF.